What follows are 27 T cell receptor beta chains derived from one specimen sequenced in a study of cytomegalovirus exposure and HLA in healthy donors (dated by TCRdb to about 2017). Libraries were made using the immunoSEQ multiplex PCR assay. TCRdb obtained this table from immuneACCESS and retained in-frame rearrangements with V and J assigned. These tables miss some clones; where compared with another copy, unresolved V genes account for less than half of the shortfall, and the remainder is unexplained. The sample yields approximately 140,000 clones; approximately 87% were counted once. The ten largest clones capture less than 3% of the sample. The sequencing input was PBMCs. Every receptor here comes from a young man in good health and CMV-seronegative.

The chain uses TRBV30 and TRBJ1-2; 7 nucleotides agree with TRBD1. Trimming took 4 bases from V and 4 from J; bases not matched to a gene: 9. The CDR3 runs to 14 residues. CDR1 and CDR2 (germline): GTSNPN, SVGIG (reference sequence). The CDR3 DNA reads TGTGCCTGGAAGGTCGGACAGGACTTCTATGGCTACACCTTC. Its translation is CAWKVGQDFYGYTF.

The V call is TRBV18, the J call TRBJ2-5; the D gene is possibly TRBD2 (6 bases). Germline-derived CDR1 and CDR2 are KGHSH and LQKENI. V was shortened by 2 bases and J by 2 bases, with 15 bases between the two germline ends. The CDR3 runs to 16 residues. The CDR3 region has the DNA TGTGCCAGCTCACCAGTTCTGACTAGGAAGCAAGAGACCCAGTACTTC. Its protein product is CASSPVLTRKQETQYF.

The DNA of the CDR3 is TGTGCCAGCAGCTATTACCTAGCGGGAGCGGGAACAGATACGCAGTATTTT. It specifies CASSYYLAGAGTDTQYF. This chain links TRBV5-6 with TRBJ2-3, with 10 bases that match TRBD2. CDR3 length equals 17 residues. Germline trimming cut 3 bases from V and 3 bases from J; bases unmatched to any gene: 10. Germline V gene data show CDR1 as SGHDT and CDR2 as YYEEEE.

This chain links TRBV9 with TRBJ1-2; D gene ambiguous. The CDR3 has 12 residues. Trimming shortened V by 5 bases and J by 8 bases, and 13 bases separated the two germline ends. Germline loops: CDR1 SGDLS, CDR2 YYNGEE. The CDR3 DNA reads TGTGCCAGCAGAGCCTTCGGTCTGGGCTACACCTTC. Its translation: CASRAFGLGYTF.

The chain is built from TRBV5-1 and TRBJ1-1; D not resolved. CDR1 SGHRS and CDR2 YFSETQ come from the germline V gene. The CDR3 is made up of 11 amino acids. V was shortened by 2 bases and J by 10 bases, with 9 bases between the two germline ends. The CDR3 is CASSFGGAAFF. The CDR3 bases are TGCGCCAGCAGCTTTGGAGGTGCAGCTTTCTTT. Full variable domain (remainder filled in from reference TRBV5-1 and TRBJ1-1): KAGVTQTPRYLIKTRGQQVTLSCSPISGHRSVSWYQQTPGQGLQFLFEYFSETQRNKGNFPGRFSGRQFSNSRSEMNVSTLELGDSALYLCASSFGGAAFFGQGTRLTVV.

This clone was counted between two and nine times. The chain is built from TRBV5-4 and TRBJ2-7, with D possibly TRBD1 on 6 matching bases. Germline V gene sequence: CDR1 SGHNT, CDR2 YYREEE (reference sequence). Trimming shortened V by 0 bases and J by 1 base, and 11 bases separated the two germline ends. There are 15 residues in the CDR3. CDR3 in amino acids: CASSLAGQPSYEQYF. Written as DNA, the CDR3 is TGTGCCAGCAGCTTGGCAGGACAGCCATCCTACGAGCAGTACTTC.

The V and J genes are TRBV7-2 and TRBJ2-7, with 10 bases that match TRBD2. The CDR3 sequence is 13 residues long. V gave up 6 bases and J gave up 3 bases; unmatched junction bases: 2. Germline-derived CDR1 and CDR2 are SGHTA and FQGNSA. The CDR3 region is CASSPSGGYEQYF. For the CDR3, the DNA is TGTGCCAGCAGTCCTAGCGGGGGCTACGAGCAGTACTTC.

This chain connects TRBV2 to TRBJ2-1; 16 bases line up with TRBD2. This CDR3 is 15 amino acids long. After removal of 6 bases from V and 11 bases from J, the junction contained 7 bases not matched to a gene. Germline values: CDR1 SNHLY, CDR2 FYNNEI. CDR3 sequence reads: CASRGLAGGPSKQFF. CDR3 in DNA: TGTGCCAGCAGGGGACTAGCGGGAGGGCCGTCAAAGCAGTTCTTC.

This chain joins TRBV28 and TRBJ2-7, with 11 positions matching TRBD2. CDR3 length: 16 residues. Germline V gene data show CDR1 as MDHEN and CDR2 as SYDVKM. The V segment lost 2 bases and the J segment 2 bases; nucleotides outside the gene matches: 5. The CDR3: CASSLLGTSGAYEQYF. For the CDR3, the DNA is TGTGCCAGCAGTTTACTTGGGACTAGCGGAGCCTACGAGCAGTACTTC.

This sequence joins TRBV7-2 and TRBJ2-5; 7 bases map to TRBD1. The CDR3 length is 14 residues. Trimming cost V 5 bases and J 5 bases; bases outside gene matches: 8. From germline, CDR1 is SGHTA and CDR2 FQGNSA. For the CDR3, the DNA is TGTGCCAGCAGCCCCCGACAGGGAGTGGAGACCCAGTACTTC. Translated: CASSPRQGVETQYF.

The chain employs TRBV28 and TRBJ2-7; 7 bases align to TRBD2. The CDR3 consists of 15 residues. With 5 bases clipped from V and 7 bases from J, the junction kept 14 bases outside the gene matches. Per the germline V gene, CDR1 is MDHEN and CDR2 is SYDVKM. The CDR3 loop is CASSGGGPPVEEQYF. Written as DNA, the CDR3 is TGTGCCAGCAGTGGGGGGGGTCCCCCGGTGGAAGAGCAGTACTTC. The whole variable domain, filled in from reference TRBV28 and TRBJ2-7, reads DVKVTQSSRYLVKRTGEKVFLECVQDMDHENMFWYRQDPGLGLRLIYFSYDVKMKEKGDIPEGYSVSREKKERFSLILESASTNQTSMYLCASSGGGPPVEEQYFGPGTRLTVT.

The CDR3 nucleotides are TGTGCCAGCAGTGCCCGGGACAGGGGCCCTCTGAGGAATTCACCCCTCCACTTT. The encoded protein is CASSARDRGPLRNSPLHF. The chain combines TRBV2 with TRBJ1-6; 10 bases agree with TRBD1. Germline V gene data show CDR1 as SNHLY and CDR2 as FYNNEI. The CDR3 runs to 18 residues. Losses at the gene ends were 4 bases for V and 7 bases for J; bases not matched to a gene: 13.

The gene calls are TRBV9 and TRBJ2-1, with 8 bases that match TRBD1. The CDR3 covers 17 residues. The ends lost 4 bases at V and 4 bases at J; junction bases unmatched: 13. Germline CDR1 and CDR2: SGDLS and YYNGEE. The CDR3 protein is CASSLPMTGAGYNEQFF. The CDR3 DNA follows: TGTGCCAGCAGCCTACCGATGACAGGGGCTGGGTACAATGAGCAGTTCTTC. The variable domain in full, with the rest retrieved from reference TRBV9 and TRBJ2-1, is DSGVTQTPKHLITATGQRVTLRCSPRSGDLSVYWYQQSLDQGLQFLIQYYNGEERAKGNILERFSAQQFPDLHSELNLSSLELGDSALYFCASSLPMTGAGYNEQFFGPGTRLTVL.

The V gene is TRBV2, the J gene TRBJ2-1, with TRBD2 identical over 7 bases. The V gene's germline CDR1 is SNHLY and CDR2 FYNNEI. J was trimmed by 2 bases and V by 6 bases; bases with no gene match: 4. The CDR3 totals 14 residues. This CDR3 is CASSQLAAYNEQFF. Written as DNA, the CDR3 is TGTGCCAGCAGCCAGCTAGCGGCCTACAATGAGCAGTTCTTC. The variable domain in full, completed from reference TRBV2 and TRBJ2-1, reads EPEVTQTPSHQVTQMGQEVILRCVPISNHLYFYWYRQILGQKVEFLVSFYNNEISEKSEIFDDQFSVERPDGSNFTLKIRSTKLEDSAMYFCASSQLAAYNEQFFGPGTRLTVL.

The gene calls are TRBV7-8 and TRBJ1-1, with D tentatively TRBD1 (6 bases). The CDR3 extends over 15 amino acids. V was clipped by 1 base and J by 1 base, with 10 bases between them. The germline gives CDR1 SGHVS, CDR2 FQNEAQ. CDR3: CASSLGWGQNTEAFF. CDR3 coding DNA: TGTGCCAGCAGCTTAGGTTGGGGACAGAACACTGAAGCTTTCTTT.

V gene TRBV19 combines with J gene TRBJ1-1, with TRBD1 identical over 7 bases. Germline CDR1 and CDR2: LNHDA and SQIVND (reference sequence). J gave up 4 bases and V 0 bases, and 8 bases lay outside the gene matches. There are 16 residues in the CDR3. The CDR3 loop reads CASSIDHRGGGTEAFF. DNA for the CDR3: TGTGCCAGTAGTATAGATCACAGGGGAGGCGGCACTGAAGCTTTCTTT. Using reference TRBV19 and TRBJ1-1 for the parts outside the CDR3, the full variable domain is DGGITQSPKYLFRKEGQNVTLSCEQNLNHDAMYWYRQDPGQGLRLIYYSQIVNDFQKGDIAEGYSVSREKKESFPLTVTSAQKNPTAFYLCASSIDHRGGGTEAFFGQGTRLTVV.

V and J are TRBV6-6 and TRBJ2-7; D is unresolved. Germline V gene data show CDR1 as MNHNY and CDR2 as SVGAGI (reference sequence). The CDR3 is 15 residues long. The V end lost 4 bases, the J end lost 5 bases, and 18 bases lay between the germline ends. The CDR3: CASSLWAGLVDEQYF. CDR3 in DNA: TGTGCCAGCAGTTTATGGGCAGGTTTAGTGGACGAGCAGTACTTC.

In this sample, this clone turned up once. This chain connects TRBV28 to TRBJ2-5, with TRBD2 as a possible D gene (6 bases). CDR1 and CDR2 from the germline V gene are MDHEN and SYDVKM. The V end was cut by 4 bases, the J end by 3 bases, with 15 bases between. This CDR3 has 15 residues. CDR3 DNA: TGTGCCAGCAGTTCGTCCAGGCGCGGGAAAGAGACCCAGTACTTC. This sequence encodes CASSSSRRGKETQYF. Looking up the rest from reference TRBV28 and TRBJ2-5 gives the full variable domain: DVKVTQSSRYLVKRTGEKVFLECVQDMDHENMFWYRQDPGLGLRLIYFSYDVKMKEKGDIPEGYSVSREKKERFSLILESASTNQTSMYLCASSSSRRGKETQYFGPGTRLLVL.

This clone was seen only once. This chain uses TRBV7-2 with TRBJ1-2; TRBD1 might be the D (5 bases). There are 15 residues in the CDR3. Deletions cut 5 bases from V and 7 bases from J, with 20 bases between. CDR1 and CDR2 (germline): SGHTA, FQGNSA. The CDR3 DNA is TGTGCCAGCAGCCCCCCCGAGGCGATCAGGGTTGGCTACACCTTC. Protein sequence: CASSPPEAIRVGYTF.

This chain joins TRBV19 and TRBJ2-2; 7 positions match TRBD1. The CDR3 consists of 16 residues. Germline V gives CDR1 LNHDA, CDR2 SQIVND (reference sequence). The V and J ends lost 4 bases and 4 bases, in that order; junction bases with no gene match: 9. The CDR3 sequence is CASSTVQGPSTGELFF. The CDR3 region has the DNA TGTGCCAGTAGTACCGTACAGGGGCCGAGCACCGGGGAGCTGTTTTTT.

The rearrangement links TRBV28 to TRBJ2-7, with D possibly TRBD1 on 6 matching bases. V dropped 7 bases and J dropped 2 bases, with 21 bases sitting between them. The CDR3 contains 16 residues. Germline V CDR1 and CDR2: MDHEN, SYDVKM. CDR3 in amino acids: CASTSRGWGFPYEQYF. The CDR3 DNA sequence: TGTGCCAGCACGAGCAGGGGCTGGGGATTCCCCTACGAGCAGTACTTC.

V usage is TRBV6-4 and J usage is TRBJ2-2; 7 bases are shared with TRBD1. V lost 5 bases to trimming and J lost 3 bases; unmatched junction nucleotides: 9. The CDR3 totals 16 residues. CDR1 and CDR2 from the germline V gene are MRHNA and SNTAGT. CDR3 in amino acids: CASSRDRARDTGELFF. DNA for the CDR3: TGTGCCAGCAGTAGAGACAGGGCGAGGGACACCGGGGAGCTGTTTTTT.

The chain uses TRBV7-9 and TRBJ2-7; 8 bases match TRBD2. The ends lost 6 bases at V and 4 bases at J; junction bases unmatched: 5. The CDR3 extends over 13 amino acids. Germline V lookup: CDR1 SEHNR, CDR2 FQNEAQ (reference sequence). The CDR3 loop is CASRPGTSYEQYF. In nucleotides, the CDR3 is TGTGCCAGCAGGCCCGGGACTAGTTACGAGCAGTACTTC.

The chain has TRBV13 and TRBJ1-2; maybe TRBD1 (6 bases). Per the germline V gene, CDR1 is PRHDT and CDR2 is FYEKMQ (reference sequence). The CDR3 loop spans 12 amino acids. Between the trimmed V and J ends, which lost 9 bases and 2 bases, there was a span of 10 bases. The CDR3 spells CASTGQNYGYTF. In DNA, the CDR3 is TGTGCCAGTACGGGACAAAACTATGGCTACACCTTC.

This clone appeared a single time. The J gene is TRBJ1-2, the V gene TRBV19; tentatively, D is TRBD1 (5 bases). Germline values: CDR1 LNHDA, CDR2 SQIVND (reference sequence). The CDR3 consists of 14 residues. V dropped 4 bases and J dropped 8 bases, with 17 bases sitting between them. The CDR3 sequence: CASSNIERRAGYTF. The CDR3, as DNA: TGTGCCAGTAGTAATATAGAGCGCAGGGCGGGCTACACCTTC.

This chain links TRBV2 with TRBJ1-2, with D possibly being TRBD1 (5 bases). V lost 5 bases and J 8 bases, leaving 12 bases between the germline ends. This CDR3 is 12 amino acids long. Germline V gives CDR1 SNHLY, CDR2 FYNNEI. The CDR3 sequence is CASSPDDRGYTF. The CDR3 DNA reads TGTGCCAGCAGTCCTGACGACAGAGGCTACACCTTC.

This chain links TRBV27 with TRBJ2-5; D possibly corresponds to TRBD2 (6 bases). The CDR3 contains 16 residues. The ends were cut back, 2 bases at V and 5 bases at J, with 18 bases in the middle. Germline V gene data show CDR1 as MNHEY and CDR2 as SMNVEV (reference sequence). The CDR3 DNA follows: TGTGCCAGCAGTTTACGGGGGACTTTAGAGGGGGAGACCCAGTACTTC. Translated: CASSLRGTLEGETQYF.